Sequencing of this T cell receptor beta chain was carried out in a study of cytomegalovirus exposure and HLA in healthy donors. 13 Jbeta primers and 60 Vbeta primers were used for the PCR. Some clones are missing from TCRdb's copy, which holds only in-frame ones; the method was immunoSEQ multiplex PCR. The data contain some 150,000 clones, about four fifths of them singletons. The CDR3 is made up of 15 amino acids. The germline V gene has CDR1 MNHEY and CDR2 SVGAGI. V dropped 10 bases and J dropped 3; count of bases not matched to a gene: 6. This chain joins TRBV6-5 and TRBJ1-6; 10 nucleotides align to TRBD1. This receptor was obtained from a man aged 45-65 years in good health and CMV-seropositive. What was sequenced was PBMCs. CDR3 coding DNA: TGTGCCACCAGACAGGGGGCGTACTATAATTCACCCCTCCACTTT. This sequence encodes CATRQGAYYNSPLHF.